This TCR beta chain was identified in a study of T cell responses to AZD1222 COVID-19 vaccine. Study conclusions and caveats: Mostly white British, mostly female donors; authors suggested clonal diversity may be underestimated. Researchers took repertoire samples only after the peak T cell response had come.

The CDR3 sequence is 12 residues long. Trimming pared 3 bases from V and 8 bases from J, leaving 10 bases between. Assay used: immunoSEQ multiplex PCR; TCRdb lists only in-frame clones, some missing. Among some 95,000 clones listed, about 86% were seen once. Of note for this clone: What it binds is unknown.

The TCR was taken from an adult in good health. The V call is TRBV12-3 or TRBV12-4, the J call TRBJ1-2; D gene uncertain. The specimen comprised peripheral blood, sampled on day 0 of AZD1222 vaccination. In DNA form, the CDR3 reads TGTGCCAGCAGTTTCCCAAGAGGGGGCTACACCTTC. This codes for CASSFPRGGYTF.